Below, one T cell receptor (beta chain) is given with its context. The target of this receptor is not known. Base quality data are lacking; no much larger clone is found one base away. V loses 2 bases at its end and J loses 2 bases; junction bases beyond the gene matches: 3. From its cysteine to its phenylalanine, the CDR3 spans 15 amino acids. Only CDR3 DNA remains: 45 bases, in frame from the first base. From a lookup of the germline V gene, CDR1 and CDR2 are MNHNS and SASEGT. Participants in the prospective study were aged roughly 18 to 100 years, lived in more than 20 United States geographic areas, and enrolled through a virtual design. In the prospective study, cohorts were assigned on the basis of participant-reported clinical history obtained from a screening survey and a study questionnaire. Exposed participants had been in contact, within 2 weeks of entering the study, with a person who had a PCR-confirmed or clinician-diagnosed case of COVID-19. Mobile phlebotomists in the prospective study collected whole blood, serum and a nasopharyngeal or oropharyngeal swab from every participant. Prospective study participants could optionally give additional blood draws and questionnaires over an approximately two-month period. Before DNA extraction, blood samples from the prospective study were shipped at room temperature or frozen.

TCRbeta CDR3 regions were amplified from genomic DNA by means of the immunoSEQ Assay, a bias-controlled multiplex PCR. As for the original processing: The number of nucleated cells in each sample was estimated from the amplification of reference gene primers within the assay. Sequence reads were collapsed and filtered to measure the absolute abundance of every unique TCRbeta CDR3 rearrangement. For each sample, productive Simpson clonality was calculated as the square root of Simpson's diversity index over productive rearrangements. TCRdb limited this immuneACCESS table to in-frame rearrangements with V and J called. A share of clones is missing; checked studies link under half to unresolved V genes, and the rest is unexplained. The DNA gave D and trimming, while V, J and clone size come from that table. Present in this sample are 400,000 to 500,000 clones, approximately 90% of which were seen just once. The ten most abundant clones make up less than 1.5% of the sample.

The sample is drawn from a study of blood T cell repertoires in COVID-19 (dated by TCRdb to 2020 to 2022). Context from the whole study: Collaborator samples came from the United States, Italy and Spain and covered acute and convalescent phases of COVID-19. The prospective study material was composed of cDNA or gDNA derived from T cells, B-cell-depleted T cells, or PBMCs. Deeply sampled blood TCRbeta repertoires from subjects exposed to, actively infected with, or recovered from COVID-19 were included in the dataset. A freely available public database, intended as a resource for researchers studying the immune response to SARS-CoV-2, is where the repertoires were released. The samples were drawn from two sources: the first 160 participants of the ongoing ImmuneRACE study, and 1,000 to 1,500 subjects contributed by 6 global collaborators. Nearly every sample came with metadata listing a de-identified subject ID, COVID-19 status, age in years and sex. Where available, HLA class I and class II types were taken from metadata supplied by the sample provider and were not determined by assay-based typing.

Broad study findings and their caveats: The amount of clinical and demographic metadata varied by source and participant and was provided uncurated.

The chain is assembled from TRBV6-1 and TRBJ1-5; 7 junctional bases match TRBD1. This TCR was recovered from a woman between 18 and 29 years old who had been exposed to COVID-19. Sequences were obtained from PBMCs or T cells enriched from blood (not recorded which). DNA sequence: TGTGCCAGCAGTGAATTGCAGGGGGGCAATCAGCCCCAGCATTTT. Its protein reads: CASSELQGGNQPQHF.